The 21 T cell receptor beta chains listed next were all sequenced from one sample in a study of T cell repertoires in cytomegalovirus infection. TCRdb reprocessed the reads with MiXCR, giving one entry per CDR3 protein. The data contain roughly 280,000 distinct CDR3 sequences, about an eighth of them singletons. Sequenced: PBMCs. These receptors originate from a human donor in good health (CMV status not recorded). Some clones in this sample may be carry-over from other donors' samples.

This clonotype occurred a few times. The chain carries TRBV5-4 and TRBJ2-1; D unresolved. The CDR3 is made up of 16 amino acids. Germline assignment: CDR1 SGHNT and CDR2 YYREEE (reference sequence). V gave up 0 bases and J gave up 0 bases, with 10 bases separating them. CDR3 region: CASSLEQTSSYNEQFF. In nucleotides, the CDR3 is TGTGCCAGCAGCTTGGAACAGACATCCTCCTACAATGAGCAGTTCTTC.

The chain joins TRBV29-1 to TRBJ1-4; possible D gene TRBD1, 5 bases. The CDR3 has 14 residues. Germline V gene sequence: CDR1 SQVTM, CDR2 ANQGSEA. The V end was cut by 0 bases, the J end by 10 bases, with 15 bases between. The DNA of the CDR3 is TGCAGCGTTGAAGAGAGGGGCCTCGGGGGAAAACTGTTTTTT. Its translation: CSVEERGLGGKLFF.

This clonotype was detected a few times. Written as DNA, the CDR3 is TGCAGTGCTAGAGATCCCAGAATAAGGGGCGAGCAGTACTTC. Translation: CSARDPRIRGEQYF. The chain joins TRBV20-1 to TRBJ2-7, with D maybe TRBD1 (5 bases). V lost 0 bases to trimming and J lost 6 bases, with 15 bases between them. Germline V gene sequence: CDR1 DFQATT, CDR2 SNEGSKA (reference sequence). The CDR3 runs 14 residues.

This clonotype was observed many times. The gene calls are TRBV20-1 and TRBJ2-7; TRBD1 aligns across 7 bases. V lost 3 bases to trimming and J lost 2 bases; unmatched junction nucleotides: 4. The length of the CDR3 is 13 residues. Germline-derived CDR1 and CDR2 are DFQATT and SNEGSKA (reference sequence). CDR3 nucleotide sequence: TGCAGTGCTAGGACAGGGAACCCCTACGAGCAGTACTTC. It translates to CSARTGNPYEQYF.

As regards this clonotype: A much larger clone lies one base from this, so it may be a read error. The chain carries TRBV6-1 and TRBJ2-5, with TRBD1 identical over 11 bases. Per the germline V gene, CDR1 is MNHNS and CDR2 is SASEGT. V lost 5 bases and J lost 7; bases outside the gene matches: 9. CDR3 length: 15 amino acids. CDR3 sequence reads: CASSRTGGAGGTQYF. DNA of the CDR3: TGTGCCAGCAGTAGGACAGGGGGCGCGGGAGGGACCCAGTACTTC.

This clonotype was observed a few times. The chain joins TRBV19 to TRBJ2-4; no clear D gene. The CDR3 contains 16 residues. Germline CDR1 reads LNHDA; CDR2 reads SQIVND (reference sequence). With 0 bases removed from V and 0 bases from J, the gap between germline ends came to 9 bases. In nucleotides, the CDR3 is TGTGCCAGTAGTATAGATCTCACCTTAGCCAAAAACATTCAGTACTTC. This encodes CASSIDLTLAKNIQYF.

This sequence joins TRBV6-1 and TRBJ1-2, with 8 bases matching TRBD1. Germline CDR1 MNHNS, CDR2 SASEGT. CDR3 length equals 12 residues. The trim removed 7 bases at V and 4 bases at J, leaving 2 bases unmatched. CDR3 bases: TGTGCCAGCAAACAGGGGGTCTATGGCTACACCTTC. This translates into CASKQGVYGYTF.

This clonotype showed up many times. The CDR3 coding sequence is TGTGCCAGCAGTTGGGGACTAGCGGGAGGGCCAGGGGAGACCCAGTACTTC. This translates into CASSWGLAGGPGETQYF. This chain joins TRBV28 and TRBJ2-5; 16 nucleotides match TRBD2. J was trimmed by 5 bases and V by 4 bases; bases with no gene match: 7. Germline lookup yields CDR1 MDHEN and CDR2 SYDVKM. This CDR3 has 17 amino acids.

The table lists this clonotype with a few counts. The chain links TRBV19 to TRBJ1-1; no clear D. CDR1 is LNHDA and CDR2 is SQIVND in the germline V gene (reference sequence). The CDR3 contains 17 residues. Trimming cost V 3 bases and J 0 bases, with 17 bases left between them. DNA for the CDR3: TGTGCCAGTAGTATGGGGTATAGTGGCACCATGAACACTGAAGCTTTCTTT. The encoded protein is CASSMGYSGTMNTEAFF.

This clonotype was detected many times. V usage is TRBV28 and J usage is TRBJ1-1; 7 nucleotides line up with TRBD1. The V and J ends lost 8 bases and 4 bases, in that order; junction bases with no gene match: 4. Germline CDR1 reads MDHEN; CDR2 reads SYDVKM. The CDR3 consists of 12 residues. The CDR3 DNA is TGTGCCAGCCAGACAGGGATCACTGAAGCTTTCTTT. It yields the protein CASQTGITEAFF.

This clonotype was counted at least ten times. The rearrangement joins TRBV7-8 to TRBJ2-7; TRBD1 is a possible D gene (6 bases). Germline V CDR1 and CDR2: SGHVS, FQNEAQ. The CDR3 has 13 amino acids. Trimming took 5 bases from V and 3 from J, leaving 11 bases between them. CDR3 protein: CASSQGTDYEQYF. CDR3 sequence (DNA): TGTGCCAGCAGCCAGGGGACGGACTACGAGCAGTACTTC. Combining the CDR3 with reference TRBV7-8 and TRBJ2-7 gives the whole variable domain GAGVSQSPRYKVAKRGQDVALRCDPISGHVSLFWYQQALGQGPEFLTYFQNEAQLDKSGLPSDRFFAERPEGSVSTLKIQRTQQEDSAVYLCASSQGTDYEQYFGPGTRLTVT.

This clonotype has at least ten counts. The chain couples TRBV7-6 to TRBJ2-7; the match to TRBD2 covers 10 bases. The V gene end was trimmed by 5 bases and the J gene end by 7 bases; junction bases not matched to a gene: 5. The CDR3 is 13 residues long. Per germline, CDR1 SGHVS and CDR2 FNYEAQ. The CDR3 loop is CASSRLAGVEQYF. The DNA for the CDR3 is TGTGCCAGCAGCCGACTAGCGGGTGTAGAGCAGTACTTC.

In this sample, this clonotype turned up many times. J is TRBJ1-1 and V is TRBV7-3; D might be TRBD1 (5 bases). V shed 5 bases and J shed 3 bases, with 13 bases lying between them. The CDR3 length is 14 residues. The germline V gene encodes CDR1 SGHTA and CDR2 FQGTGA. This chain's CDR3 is CASSHQPGDTEAFF. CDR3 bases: TGTGCCAGCAGCCATCAGCCGGGGGACACTGAAGCTTTCTTT.

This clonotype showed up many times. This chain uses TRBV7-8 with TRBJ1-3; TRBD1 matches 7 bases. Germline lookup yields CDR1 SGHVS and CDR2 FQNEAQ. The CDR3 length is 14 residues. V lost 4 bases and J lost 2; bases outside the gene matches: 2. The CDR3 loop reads CASSSGTAGNTIYF. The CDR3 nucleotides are TGTGCCAGCAGCTCCGGGACAGCTGGAAACACCATATATTTT.

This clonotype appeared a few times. CDR3 nucleotides: TGCAGTGCTTTAGGGACAGGGGGCGTCTACGAGCAGTACTTC. Protein product: CSALGTGGVYEQYF. The chain uses TRBV20-1 and TRBJ2-7; 12 positions match TRBD1. This CDR3 is built from 14 residues. The germline V gene encodes CDR1 DFQATT and CDR2 SNEGSKA (reference sequence). J was trimmed by 3 bases and V by 5 bases; bases with no gene match: 5.

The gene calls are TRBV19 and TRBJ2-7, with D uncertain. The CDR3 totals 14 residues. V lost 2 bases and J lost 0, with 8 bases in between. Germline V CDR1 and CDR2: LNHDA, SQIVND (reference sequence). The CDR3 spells CASSIRPNSYEQYF. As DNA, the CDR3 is TGTGCCAGTAGTATACGGCCCAACTCCTACGAGCAGTACTTC.

The DNA of the CDR3 is TGCAGTGCTAGAGATACCACAGGGGGCTATTCACCCCTCCACTTT. This gives the protein CSARDTTGGYSPLHF. This chain connects TRBV20-1 to TRBJ1-6; 9 positions agree with TRBD1. The CDR3 totals 15 residues. Germline V lookup: CDR1 DFQATT, CDR2 SNEGSKA (reference sequence). V shed 0 bases and J 8 bases; nucleotides not matched to a gene: 5.

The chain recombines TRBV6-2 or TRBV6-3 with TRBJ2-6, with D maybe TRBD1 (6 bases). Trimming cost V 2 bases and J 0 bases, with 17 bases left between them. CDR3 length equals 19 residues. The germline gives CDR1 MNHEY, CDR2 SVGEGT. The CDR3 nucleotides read TGTGCCAGCAGTTACCCCTTGACAGGCGGTAACTCTGGGGCCAACGTCCTGACTTTC. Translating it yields CASSYPLTGGNSGANVLTF.

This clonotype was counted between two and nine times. CDR3 nucleotide sequence: TGTGCCAGCAGTTCTGGTACCGGTGGCTACACCTTC. This gives the protein CASSSGTGGYTF. This chain uses TRBV25-1 with TRBJ1-2; no clear D gene. Germline V gene sequence: CDR1 MGHDK, CDR2 SYGVNS. CDR3 length equals 12 residues. V shed 5 bases and J shed 7 bases, with 11 bases lying between them.

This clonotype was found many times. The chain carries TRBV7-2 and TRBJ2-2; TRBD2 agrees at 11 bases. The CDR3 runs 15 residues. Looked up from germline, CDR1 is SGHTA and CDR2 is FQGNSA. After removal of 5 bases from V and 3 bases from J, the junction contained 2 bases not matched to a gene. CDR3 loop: CASSASGRHTGELFF. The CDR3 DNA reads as TGTGCCAGCAGCGCTAGCGGGAGGCACACCGGGGAGCTGTTTTTT.

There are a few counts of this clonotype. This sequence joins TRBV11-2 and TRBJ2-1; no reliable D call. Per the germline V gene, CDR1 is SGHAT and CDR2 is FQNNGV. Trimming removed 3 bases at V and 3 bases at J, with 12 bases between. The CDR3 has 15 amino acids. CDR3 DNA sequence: TGTGCCAGCAGCTTTGGCCCGCCAGACTACAATGAGCAGTTCTTC. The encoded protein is CASSFGPPDYNEQFF.